These 12 T cell receptor beta chains were all obtained from the same sample, sequenced in a study of T cells in Graves' hyperthyroidism and ophthalmopathy. TCR beta CDR3 regions were amplified from RNA transcripts. HTBI primers drove first-round RT-PCR of the TCR CDR3. TCRdb called the multiplex PCR reads again in MiXCR, with one record for every CDR3 protein. The repertoire consists of a few hundred thousand distinct CDR3 sequences, with about a sixth occurring once and the leading ten covering about 27%. The material sequenced was blood. These receptors were collected from a woman aged 18-35 years with Graves' hyperthyroidism that later progressed to Graves' ophthalmopathy.

Many counts were recorded for this clonotype. The chain links TRBV2 to TRBJ2-7; maybe TRBD2 (5 bases). V lost 6 bases and J 3 bases, leaving 9 bases between the germline ends. The germline gives CDR1 SNHLY, CDR2 FYNNEI. The CDR3 runs 12 residues. This CDR3 reads CASSAGDYEQYF. The CDR3 DNA sequence: TGTGCCAGCAGCGCCGGGGACTACGAGCAGTACTTC.

This clonotype was counted between two and nine times. CDR3 sequence: CASSSPGGGEESYNEQFF. DNA for the CDR3: TGTGCCAGCAGCTCTCCCGGGGGGGGGGAGGAGTCCTACAATGAGCAGTTCTTC. The V gene is TRBV13, the J gene TRBJ2-1; TRBD2 agrees at 8 bases. CDR3 length equals 18 residues. Germline V gives CDR1 PRHDT, CDR2 FYEKMQ (reference sequence). The V segment lost 4 bases and the J segment 1 base; nucleotides outside the gene matches: 12.

This clonotype was detected many times. The chain uses TRBV24-1 and TRBJ2-5, with 7 bases that match TRBD1. The length of the CDR3 is 14 residues. Germline-derived CDR1 and CDR2 are KGHDR and SFDVKD. V dropped 4 bases and J dropped 3; count of bases not matched to a gene: 4. The DNA for the CDR3 is TGTGCCACCAGTGAAACAGGGGCGGAAGAGACCCAGTACTTC. This translates into CATSETGAEETQYF.

CDR3 bases: TGTGCCAGCAGCCGCCGGACAGGGGGCGAATCTAACTATGGCTACACCTTC. Residues: CASSRRTGGESNYGYTF. The chain joins TRBV3-1 to TRBJ1-2; TRBD1 aligns across 11 bases. The CDR3 runs to 17 residues. Trimming cost V 4 bases and J 0 bases; bases outside gene matches: 7. Germline assignment: CDR1 LGHDT and CDR2 YNNKEL (reference sequence).

This clonotype has at least ten counts. V usage is TRBV5-1 and J usage is TRBJ1-1; 7 bases fit TRBD1. Trimming cost V 2 bases and J 6 bases; bases outside gene matches: 7. This CDR3 spans 14 amino acids. Germline CDR1 SGHRS, CDR2 YFSETQ. The CDR3 nucleotides are TGCGCCAGCAGCTTAAAGGGGGCGTGGGCTGAAGCTTTCTTT. It translates to CASSLKGAWAEAFF.

This clonotype was observed a handful of times. The V gene is TRBV9, the J gene TRBJ1-1; D is ambiguous. The CDR3 consists of 17 residues. The V and J ends lost 4 bases and 0 bases respectively, with 19 bases between them. The germline V gene encodes CDR1 SGDLS and CDR2 YYNGEE. The CDR3 sequence: CASSPLIAGRMNTEAFF. In DNA form, the CDR3 reads TGTGCCAGCAGCCCACTTATAGCAGGACGGATGAACACTGAAGCTTTCTTT.

For the CDR3, the DNA is TGTGCCAGCAGTTACAGGGCGGGAGGGAGTTACAATGAGCAGTTCTTC. Amino acid sequence: CASSYRAGGSYNEQFF. This chain connects TRBV6-5 to TRBJ2-1; TRBD2 matches 9 bases. The V segment lost 2 bases and the J segment 4 bases; nucleotides outside the gene matches: 6. The CDR3 loop spans 16 amino acids. Germline lookup yields CDR1 MNHEY and CDR2 SVGAGI.

The chain is built from TRBV6-1 and TRBJ1-2; TRBD1 might be the D (5 bases). Germline assignment: CDR1 MNHNS and CDR2 SASEGT. The V end lost 6 bases, the J end lost 4 bases, and 12 bases lay between the germline ends. The CDR3 runs 13 residues. The CDR3 is CASRGGTSYGYTF. CDR3 nucleotide sequence: TGTGCCAGCAGAGGAGGGACCTCCTATGGCTACACCTTC.

In its sample, this clonotype was seen a few times. The gene calls are TRBV6-6 and TRBJ2-7, with D maybe TRBD2 (5 bases). The germline V gene has CDR1 MNHNY and CDR2 SVGAGI (reference sequence). The CDR3 sequence is 15 residues long. Trimming left V 0 bases short and J 1 base short, with 10 bases between. The CDR3 sequence: CASSYSAGFSYEQYF. CDR3 sequence (DNA): TGTGCCAGCAGTTACTCGGCGGGCTTTTCCTACGAGCAGTACTTC.

This clonotype was seen a few times. The V and J genes are TRBV19 and TRBJ1-5, with 9 bases that match TRBD1. V trimming: 6 bases; J trimming: 6 bases; junction bases outside the gene matches: 9. CDR1 and CDR2 (germline): LNHDA, SQIVND (reference sequence). The CDR3 consists of 15 residues. Written as DNA, the CDR3 is TGTGCCAGTAGATCTACAGGGGGCAGGGGTCAGCCCCAGCATTTT. Amino acids: CASRSTGGRGQPQHF.

This clonotype was counted only a few times. The chain's CDR3 is CASSPLAGDSEQFF. CDR3 nucleotides: TGTGCCAGCAGCCCTTTAGCGGGAGACAGTGAGCAGTTCTTC. The chain combines TRBV7-9 with TRBJ2-1, with 9 bases that match TRBD2. V dropped 5 bases and J dropped 9; count of bases not matched to a gene: 8. The CDR3 loop spans 14 amino acids. Germline V gene data show CDR1 as SEHNR and CDR2 as FQNEAQ (reference sequence).

This clonotype was found many times. The chain is built from TRBV20-1 and TRBJ2-5; D unresolved. The V end was cut by 1 base, the J end by 5 bases, with 23 bases between. The germline V gene encodes CDR1 DFQATT and CDR2 SNEGSKA (reference sequence). This CDR3 is 17 amino acids long. The CDR3 nucleotides read TGCAGTGCTAGAGGAATAGGGTACGGCGGTTTGCGGGAGACCCAGTACTTC. It is translated as CSARGIGYGGLRETQYF.